The 32 T cell receptor beta chains in this list originate from one sample, sequenced in a study of blood T cells in healthy people across ages. It was with a sample-barcoded 5' primer and a J-beta primer mix that a second PCR of about 7 to 12 cycles was run. TCRdb re-called the 5' RACE reads with MiXCR, one entry per CDR3 protein. The sample holds hundreds of thousands of distinct CDR3 sequences, roughly 64% seen once. The sequencing input was blood. These receptors all stem from a man aged 30 to 39 in good health.

The V gene is TRBV20-1, the J gene TRBJ1-5, with D tentatively TRBD1 (5 bases). Germline V lookup: CDR1 DFQATT, CDR2 SNEGSKA (reference sequence). This CDR3 contains 14 residues. Trimming pared 3 bases from V and 6 bases from J, leaving 15 bases between. The CDR3 spells CSASQGGFFQPQHF. DNA of the CDR3: TGCAGTGCTAGCCAGGGAGGTTTCTTTCAGCCCCAGCATTTT.

The V gene is TRBV7-9, the J gene TRBJ1-2, with D possibly TRBD1 on 6 matching bases. Germline loops: CDR1 SEHNR, CDR2 FQNEAQ (reference sequence). Trimming pared 4 bases from V and 3 bases from J, leaving 18 bases between. The CDR3 has 16 residues. The CDR3 loop reads CASSSGQEKGDYGYTF. The CDR3 DNA follows: TGTGCCAGCAGCTCGGGGCAGGAGAAGGGGGACTATGGCTACACCTTC.

The table lists this clonotype with a few counts. The chain links TRBV21-1 to TRBJ2-7; the DNA was not compared with TRBD1, the D call given in the table. TRBV21-1 is reported as a pseudogene. This CDR3 comprises 12 residues. The CDR3 here is CASSLTGNEQYF. CDR3 DNA: TGTGCCAGCAGCCTGACAGGGAACGAGCAGTACTTC.

This chain joins TRBV20-1 and TRBJ2-5; D gene uncertain. The CDR3 contains 14 residues. CDR1 and CDR2 (germline): DFQATT, SNEGSKA (reference sequence). The CDR3 region is CSARDRVSQETQYF. Written as DNA, the CDR3 is TGCAGCGCTCGAGATAGAGTGTCCCAAGAGACCCAGTACTTC.

This CDR3 is CATRGGGYGYTF. CDR3 DNA: TGTGCCACCCGAGGCGGTGGGTATGGCTACACCTTC. The gene calls are TRBV6-6 and TRBJ1-2; the D is unclear. The V and J ends lost 10 bases and 5 bases respectively, with 14 bases between them. The CDR3 has 12 residues. Germline CDR1 and CDR2: MNHNY and SVGAGI (reference sequence).

The chain has TRBV12-3 or TRBV12-4 and TRBJ2-3; D remains ambiguous. CDR3 length: 11 residues. V lost 7 bases and J 6 bases, leaving 8 bases between the germline ends. This CDR3 reads CASTVSDTQYF. The CDR3 bases are TGTGCCAGCACCGTGTCGGATACGCAGTATTTT.

About this clonotype itself: A read error may account for a junction end that differs from germline. The chain recombines TRBV2 with TRBJ1-2; D remains unclear. Germline loops: CDR1 SNHLY, CDR2 FYNNEI. CDR3 length equals 12 residues. The CDR3 protein is CASTTDSYGCTF. The CDR3 DNA reads as TGTGCCAGCACTACAGACTCCTATGGCTGCACCTTC.

V and J are TRBV10-3 and TRBJ2-5; no firm D call. Trimming shortened V by 3 bases and J by 4 bases, and 12 bases separated the two germline ends. The CDR3 sequence is 14 residues long. Germline CDR1 and CDR2: ENHRY and SYGVKD. The CDR3 is CAISDQSTPETQYF. The CDR3, as DNA: TGTGCCATCAGTGACCAGAGTACCCCAGAGACCCAGTACTTC.

This clonotype was found once. The chain has TRBV20-1 and TRBJ2-1, with 9 bases lining up with TRBD2. Germline CDR1 reads DFQATT; CDR2 reads SNEGSKA (reference sequence). The V and J ends lost 6 bases and 9 bases, in that order; junction bases with no gene match: 12. The CDR3 extends over 14 amino acids. CDR3 loop: CSASARGLATEQFF. The CDR3 coding sequence is TGCAGTGCGAGCGCCCGGGGACTAGCAACTGAGCAGTTCTTC.

The chain uses TRBV7-2 and TRBJ2-3; 8 positions agree with TRBD2. V lost 5 bases and J lost 2; bases outside the gene matches: 6. The length of the CDR3 is 15 residues. Germline CDR1 SGHTA, CDR2 FQGNSA. The DNA of the CDR3 is TGTGCCAGCAGCCCATTAGCGGGATTCACAGATACGCAGTATTTT. This codes for CASSPLAGFTDTQYF.

The chain links TRBV20-1 to TRBJ2-3; D gene unclear. Looked up from germline, CDR1 is DFQATT and CDR2 is SNEGSKA (reference sequence). V dropped 0 bases and J dropped 11 bases, with 15 bases sitting between them. This CDR3 has 13 amino acids. CDR3 in DNA: TGCAGTGCTAGAGAGCCGGGCTCAGAGGTGCAGTATTTT. This sequence encodes CSAREPGSEVQYF.

The V call is TRBV6-5, the J call TRBJ1-6; 9 bases fit TRBD1. This CDR3 has 18 amino acids. The V gene's germline CDR1 is MNHEY and CDR2 SVGAGI. V shed 4 bases, J shed 7 bases, and the junction held 14 bases outside the gene matches. CDR3 protein: CASSFGLPGGQGNSPLHF. Here the CDR3 DNA reads TGTGCCAGCAGTTTCGGGCTTCCCGGAGGACAGGGGAATTCACCCCTCCACTTT.

This chain uses TRBV9 with TRBJ2-3; D ambiguous. V was clipped by 0 bases and J by 4 bases, with 9 bases between them. The CDR3 is 14 amino acids. CDR1 is SGDLS, CDR2 YYNGEE, per germline. The CDR3: CASSVDVTADTQYF. In DNA, the CDR3 is TGTGCCAGCAGCGTAGACGTGACCGCAGATACGCAGTATTTT.

The chain has TRBV10-3 and TRBJ2-7; D possibly uses TRBD1 or TRBD2 (5 bases each). Germline CDR1 is ENHRY and CDR2 is SYGVKD. This CDR3 comprises 12 residues. V was trimmed by 0 bases and J by 9 bases, leaving 9 bases between them. The CDR3 DNA reads TGTGCCATCAGTGAGTCCAGGGACGGGCAGTACTTC. This codes for CAISESRDGQYF.

The J gene is TRBJ2-7, the V gene TRBV10-3; 11 bases are shared with TRBD1. The CDR3 is made up of 12 amino acids. V shed 10 bases and J 3 bases; nucleotides not matched to a gene: 2. Per the germline V gene, CDR1 is ENHRY and CDR2 is SYGVKD. CDR3 nucleotide sequence: TGTGCCACCGGGACAGGGGGCTACGAGCAGTACTTC. It specifies CATGTGGYEQYF.

The J gene is TRBJ2-5, the V gene TRBV11-2, with TRBD2 as a possible D gene (6 bases). The germline gives CDR1 SGHAT, CDR2 FQNNGV. With 5 bases removed from V and 1 base from J, the gap between germline ends came to 11 bases. This CDR3 contains 14 residues. The CDR3 nucleotides read TGTGCCAGCAGCCGGGAGCGGAGCCAAGAGACCCAGTACTTC. Translating it yields CASSRERSQETQYF.

The chain is built from TRBV12-3 or TRBV12-4 and TRBJ2-3; 8 bases fit TRBD1. The CDR3 totals 13 residues. V dropped 6 bases and J dropped 6; count of bases not matched to a gene: 5. CDR3: CASSARDRDTQYF. The CDR3, as DNA: TGTGCCAGCAGCGCCAGGGACAGGGATACGCAGTATTTT.

The chain combines TRBV3-1 with TRBJ2-1; no reliable D call. The V gene lost 2 bases and the J gene lost 8 bases, with 10 bases spanning the gap. The CDR3 sequence is 13 residues long. In germline, CDR1 is LGHDT, CDR2 YNNKEL (reference sequence). The DNA of the CDR3 is TGTGCCAGCAGCCAACTACGCTTTGATGAGCAGTTCTTC. Its translation is CASSQLRFDEQFF.

V gene TRBV6-2 or TRBV6-3 combines with J gene TRBJ1-1; no reliable D call. The CDR3 runs 12 residues. V shed 8 bases and J shed 1 base, with 8 bases lying between them. The germline gives CDR1 MNHEY, CDR2 SVGEGT. CDR3 bases: TGTGCCAGCCAAAGGGAGAACACTGAAGCTTTCTTT. It yields the protein CASQRENTEAFF.

This chain links TRBV7-2 with TRBJ2-1; 7 nucleotides match TRBD2. Germline lookup yields CDR1 SGHTA and CDR2 FQGNSA. The trim removed 4 bases at V and 8 bases at J, leaving 17 bases unmatched. The CDR3 length is 17 residues. The CDR3 region is CASSSRFGGRLIHEQFF. The DNA of the CDR3 is TGTGCCAGCAGCTCAAGATTCGGGGGGAGGCTCATCCATGAGCAGTTCTTC.

This clonotype was found a few times. J is TRBJ2-3 and V is TRBV7-3; D is ambiguous. This CDR3 region has 13 residues. Trimming removed 5 bases at V and 4 bases at J, with 10 bases between. CDR1 is SGHTA and CDR2 is FQGTGA in the germline V gene. The CDR3 spells CASSPGVPDTQYF. Written as DNA, the CDR3 is TGTGCCAGCAGCCCCGGAGTTCCAGATACGCAGTATTTT.

In regard to this clonotype: Relative to the germline gene, one junction end is altered; a read error may explain this. The chain joins TRBV10-3 to TRBJ2-7; D remains unclear. Per germline, CDR1 ENHRY and CDR2 SYGVKD. The length of the CDR3 is 15 residues. This chain's CDR3 is CTISDSGRGSYEQYF. CDR3 coding DNA: TGTACCATCAGTGATTCCGGACGAGGCTCCTACGAGCAGTACTTC.

This clonotype is a singleton in its sample. This chain connects TRBV2 to TRBJ1-1; D remains ambiguous. The length of the CDR3 is 14 residues. Germline CDR1 reads SNHLY; CDR2 reads FYNNEI. The V end was cut by 2 bases, the J end by 1 base, with 8 bases between. The CDR3 here is CASSEWPENTEAFF. Here the CDR3 DNA reads TGTGCCAGCAGTGAATGGCCAGAGAACACTGAAGCTTTCTTT.

The V call is TRBV5-1, the J call TRBJ2-5; unclear D gene. V lost 0 bases, J lost 2 bases, and 11 bases lay in between. Germline V gives CDR1 SGHRS, CDR2 YFSETQ. The CDR3 covers 15 residues. The CDR3 protein is CASSLAARPQETQYF. In DNA, the CDR3 is TGCGCCAGCAGCTTGGCGGCCCGCCCTCAAGAGACCCAGTACTTC.

This clonotype appeared once. The V call is TRBV7-9, the J call TRBJ1-1; tentatively, D is TRBD1 (5 bases). Germline assignment: CDR1 SEHNR and CDR2 FQNEAQ (reference sequence). V gave up 5 bases and J gave up 4 bases, with 11 bases separating them. This CDR3 is built from 13 residues. CDR3 amino acids: CASSAWGPTEAFF. CDR3 DNA sequence: TGTGCCAGCAGCGCCTGGGGCCCCACTGAAGCTTTCTTT. The complete variable domain, with remaining parts taken from reference TRBV7-9 and TRBJ1-1, reads DTGVSQNPRHKITKRGQNVTFRCDPISEHNRLYWYRQTLGQGPEFLTYFQNEAQLEKSRLLSDRFSAERPKGSFSTLEIQRTEQGDSAMYLCASSAWGPTEAFFGQGTRLTVV.

The chain is built from TRBV6-5 and TRBJ2-5; 8 positions match TRBD1. Germline V CDR1 and CDR2: MNHEY, SVGAGI. CDR3 length: 14 residues. V shed 5 bases, J shed 5 bases, and the junction held 7 bases outside the gene matches. CDR3 bases: TGTGCCAGCAGTAGGACAGGGTTTGGGGAGACCCAGTACTTC. Protein sequence: CASSRTGFGETQYF.

This clonotype was recorded only once. The chain carries TRBV19 and TRBJ1-1; D remains ambiguous. CDR1 and CDR2 from the germline V gene are LNHDA and SQIVND (reference sequence). This CDR3 has 14 amino acids. The ends were cut back, 8 bases at V and 1 base at J, with 14 bases in the middle. The CDR3 protein is CASRDGSSNTEAFF. The CDR3 DNA is TGTGCCAGTCGCGACGGGTCCTCGAACACTGAAGCTTTCTTT.

The chain has TRBV7-6 and TRBJ1-1; D gene uncertain. The CDR3 is 15 amino acids. The germline V gene encodes CDR1 SGHVS and CDR2 FNYEAQ. Trimming cost V 5 bases and J 7 bases, with 20 bases left between them. The CDR3 sequence: CASSQSFGNLVEAFF. CDR3 bases: TGTGCCAGCAGCCAAAGCTTTGGGAACCTGGTTGAAGCTTTCTTT.

This clonotype appeared a single time. V usage is TRBV24-1 and J usage is TRBJ2-3; D call uncertain. The CDR3 runs to 14 residues. The germline V and J ends were trimmed by 8 bases and 5 bases, with 16 bases remaining between them. Germline V lookup: CDR1 KGHDR, CDR2 SFDVKD. CDR3 in amino acids: CATKDGPPIDTQYF. The CDR3, as DNA: TGTGCCACCAAAGACGGACCCCCGATAGATACGCAGTATTTT.

This clonotype was observed a few times. The chain employs TRBV20-1 and TRBJ2-5, with TRBD2 as a possible D gene (7 bases). Germline V gene sequence: CDR1 DFQATT, CDR2 SNEGSKA (reference sequence). V was trimmed by 0 bases and J by 10 bases, leaving 15 bases between them. The CDR3 consists of 13 residues. CDR3 DNA: TGCAGTGCTAGAGACCCCCAGGGGAGGGTCCAGTACTTC. This codes for CSARDPQGRVQYF.

This clonotype was observed at least ten times. This chain joins TRBV10-3 and TRBJ2-5; D perhaps matches TRBD1 (5 bases). V shed 10 bases and J shed 4 bases, with 13 bases lying between them. The germline V gene encodes CDR1 ENHRY and CDR2 SYGVKD. The CDR3 consists of 12 residues. The CDR3 nucleotides read TGTGCCACCCAGCAGGGTGGAGAGACCCAGTACTTC. This translates into CATQQGGETQYF.

The chain is built from TRBV20-1 and TRBJ2-7, with D possibly being TRBD2 (6 bases). Germline V gene data show CDR1 as DFQATT and CDR2 as SNEGSKA (reference sequence). Between the trimmed V and J ends, which lost 0 bases and 2 bases, there was a span of 11 bases. There are 14 residues in the CDR3. The CDR3 protein is CSAREGGRTYEQYF. The CDR3 DNA is TGCAGTGCTAGAGAGGGGGGAAGAACCTACGAGCAGTACTTC.